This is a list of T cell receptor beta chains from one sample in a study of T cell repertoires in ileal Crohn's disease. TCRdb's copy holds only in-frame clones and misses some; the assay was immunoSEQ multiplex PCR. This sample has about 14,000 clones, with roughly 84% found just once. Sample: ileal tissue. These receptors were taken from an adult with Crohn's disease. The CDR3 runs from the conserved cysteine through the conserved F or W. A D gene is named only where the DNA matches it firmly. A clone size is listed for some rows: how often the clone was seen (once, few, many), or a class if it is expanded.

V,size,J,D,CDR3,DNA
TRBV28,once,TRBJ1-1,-,CASRPMGPLGTEAFF,TGTGCCAGCAGGCCTATGGGCCCACTGGGCACTGAAGCTTTCTTT
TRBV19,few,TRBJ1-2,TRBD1,CASSPSGQGKIFGYTF,TGTGCCAGTAGCCCTTCGGGACAGGGGAAGATTTTTGGCTACACCTTC
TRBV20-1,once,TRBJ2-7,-,CSARVTYEQYF,TGCAGTGCTAGAGTCACCTACGAGCAGTACTTC
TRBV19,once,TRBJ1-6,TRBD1,CASQGANSPLHF,TGTGCCAGTCAGGGGGCAAATTCCCCCCTCCACTTT
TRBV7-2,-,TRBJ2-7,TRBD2,CASSPTSGGDYEQYF,TGTGCCAGCAGCCCGACTAGCGGGGGGGATTACGAGCAGTACTTC
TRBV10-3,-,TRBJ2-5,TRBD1,CAISESRTGIGETQYF,TGTGCCATCAGTGAGTCCCGGACAGGGATAGGGGAGACCCAGTACTTC
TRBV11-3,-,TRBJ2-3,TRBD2,CASSLKLAGGRDTQYF,TGTGCCAGCAGCTTAAAACTAGCGGGAGGACGAGATACGCAGTATTTT
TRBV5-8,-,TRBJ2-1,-,CASSLVQPSYNEQFF,TGTGCCAGCAGCTTGGTACAGCCCTCCTACAATGAGCAGTTCTTC
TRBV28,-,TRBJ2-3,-,CAGREGGDADTQYF,TGTGCCGGTAGGGAGGGGGGCGACGCAGATACGCAGTATTTT
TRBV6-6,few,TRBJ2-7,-,CASSTLGGYEQYF,TGTGCCAGCAGTACCCTAGGAGGCTACGAGCAGTACTTC
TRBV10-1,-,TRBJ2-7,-,CASSERLQNEQYF,TGCGCCAGCAGTGAGCGCTTACAGAACGAGCAGTACTTC
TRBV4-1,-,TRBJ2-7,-,CASSHAPGWEVGSYEQYF,TGCGCCAGCAGCCATGCCCCAGGGTGGGAGGTAGGCTCCTACGAGCAGTACTTC
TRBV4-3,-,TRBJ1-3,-,CASSPGRGNTIYF,TGCGCCAGCAGCCCGGGGAGGGGAAACACCATATATTTT
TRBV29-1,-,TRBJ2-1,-,CSVRTQGGNEQFF,TGCAGCGTTCGGACCCAGGGGGGCAATGAGCAGTTCTTC
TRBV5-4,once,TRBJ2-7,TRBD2,CASSLGTSGATGEQYF,TGTGCCAGCAGCTTGGGGACTAGCGGGGCGACTGGCGAGCAGTACTTC
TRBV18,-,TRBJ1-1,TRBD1,CASSPQGARNTEAFF,TGTGCCAGCTCACCCCAGGGGGCGAGGAACACTGAAGCTTTCTTT
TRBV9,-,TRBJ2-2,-,CASSVRRESTGELFF,TGTGCCAGCAGCGTACGGCGGGAAAGTACCGGGGAGCTGTTTTTT
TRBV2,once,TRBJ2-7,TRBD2,CASSEVGGPYEQYF,TGTGCCAGCAGTGAAGTGGGAGGGCCCTACGAGCAGTACTTC
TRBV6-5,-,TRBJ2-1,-,CASTQTAGSYNEQFF,TGTGCCAGCACCCAGACGGCGGGCTCCTACAATGAGCAGTTCTTC
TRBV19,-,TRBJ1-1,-,CASNPPGGPKAFF,TGTGCCAGTAACCCGCCCGGGGGGCCGAAGGCTTTCTTT
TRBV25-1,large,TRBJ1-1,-,CASRVHLNTEAFF,TGTGCCAGCAGGGTACACCTGAACACTGAAGCTTTCTTT
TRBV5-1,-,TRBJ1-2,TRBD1,CASSPNTGGYGYTF,TGCGCCAGCAGCCCGAATACAGGGGGCTATGGCTACACCTTC
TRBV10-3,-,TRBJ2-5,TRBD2,CAISLAGVGSEQYF,TGTGCCATCAGTTTAGCGGGGGTCGGTAGTGAGCAGTACTTC
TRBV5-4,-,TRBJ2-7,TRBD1,CASSIQTGGWEQYF,TGTGCCAGCAGCATACAAACAGGGGGCTGGGAGCAGTACTTC
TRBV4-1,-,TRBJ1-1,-,CASSYATNTEAFF,TGCGCCAGCAGCTACGCTACGAACACTGAAGCTTTCTTT
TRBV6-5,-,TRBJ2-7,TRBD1,CASSHPRTGLEQYF,TGTGCCAGCAGTCACCCTCGGACAGGGCTGGAGCAGTACTTC
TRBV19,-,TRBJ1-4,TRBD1,CASSRTGVANEKLFF,TGTGCCAGTAGTCGTACAGGGGTGGCTAATGAAAAACTGTTTTTT
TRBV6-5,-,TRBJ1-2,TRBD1,CASGKGDRGSGYTF,TGTGCCAGCGGAAAAGGGGACAGGGGGTCTGGCTACACCTTC
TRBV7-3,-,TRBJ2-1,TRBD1,CASSKEDRGGIDEQFF,TGTGCCAGCAGCAAGGAGGACAGGGGGGGTATCGATGAGCAGTTCTTC
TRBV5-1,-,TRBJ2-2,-,CASSLDRSSGELFF,TGCGCCAGCAGCTTGGACAGGTCGTCCGGGGAGCTGTTTTTT
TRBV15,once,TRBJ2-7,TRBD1,CATSRGGTGYEQYF,TGTGCCACCAGCAGAGGCGGGACAGGTTACGAGCAGTACTTC
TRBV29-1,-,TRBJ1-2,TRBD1,CSVETGDNGYTF,TGCAGCGTTGAAACAGGGGATAATGGCTACACCTTC
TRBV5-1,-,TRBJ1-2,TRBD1,CASSPGAGGYGYTF,TGCGCCAGCAGCCCTGGTGCAGGGGGCTATGGCTACACCTTC
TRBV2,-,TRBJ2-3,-,CASSPGQDTQYF,TGTGCCAGCAGTCCCGGACAGGATACGCAGTATTTT
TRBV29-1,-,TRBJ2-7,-,CSVAPVSLNEQYF,TGCAGCGTCGCCCCTGTTAGCTTGAACGAGCAGTACTTC
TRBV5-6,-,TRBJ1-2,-,CASSLAGEWGYTF,TGTGCCAGCAGCTTGGCCGGTGAATGGGGCTACACCTTC
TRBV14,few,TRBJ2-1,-,CASSLQGAFLRNEQFF,TGTGCCAGCAGCCTCCAAGGGGCATTCCTACGCAATGAGCAGTTCTTC
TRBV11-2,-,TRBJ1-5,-,CASSLDDRFNQPQHF,TGTGCCAGCAGCTTAGATGACAGATTCAATCAGCCCCAGCATTTT
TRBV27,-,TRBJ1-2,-,CASSLPPEWGLGYGYTF,TGTGCCAGCAGTTTACCCCCCGAGTGGGGGCTAGGCTATGGCTACACCTTC
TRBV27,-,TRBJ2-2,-,CASSARRAHTGELFF,TGTGCCAGCAGTGCCAGGAGGGCCCACACCGGGGAGCTGTTTTTT
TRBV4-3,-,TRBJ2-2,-,CASSHTENTGELFF,TGCGCCAGCAGCCACACAGAGAACACCGGGGAGCTGTTTTTT
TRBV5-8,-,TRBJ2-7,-,CASSLDPVRGEQYF,TGTGCCAGCAGCTTGGACCCGGTACGGGGCGAGCAGTACTTC